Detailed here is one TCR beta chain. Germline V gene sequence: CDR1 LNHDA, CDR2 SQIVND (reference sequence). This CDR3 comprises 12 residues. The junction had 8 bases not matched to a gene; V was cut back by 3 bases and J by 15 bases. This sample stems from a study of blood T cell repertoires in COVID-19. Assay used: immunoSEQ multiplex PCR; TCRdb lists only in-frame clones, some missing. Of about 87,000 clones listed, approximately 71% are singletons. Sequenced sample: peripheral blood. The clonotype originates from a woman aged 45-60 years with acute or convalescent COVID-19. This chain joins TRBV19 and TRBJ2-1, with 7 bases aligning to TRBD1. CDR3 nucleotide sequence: TGTGCCAGTAGTATCCAGAAGGGGGCTCGGTTCTTC. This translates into CASSIQKGARFF. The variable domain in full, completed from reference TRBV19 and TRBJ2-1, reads DGGITQSPKYLFRKEGQNVTLSCEQNLNHDAMYWYRQDPGQGLRLIYYSQIVNDFQKGDIAEGYSVSREKKESFPLTVTSAQKNPTAFYLCASSIQKGARFFGPGTRLTVL.